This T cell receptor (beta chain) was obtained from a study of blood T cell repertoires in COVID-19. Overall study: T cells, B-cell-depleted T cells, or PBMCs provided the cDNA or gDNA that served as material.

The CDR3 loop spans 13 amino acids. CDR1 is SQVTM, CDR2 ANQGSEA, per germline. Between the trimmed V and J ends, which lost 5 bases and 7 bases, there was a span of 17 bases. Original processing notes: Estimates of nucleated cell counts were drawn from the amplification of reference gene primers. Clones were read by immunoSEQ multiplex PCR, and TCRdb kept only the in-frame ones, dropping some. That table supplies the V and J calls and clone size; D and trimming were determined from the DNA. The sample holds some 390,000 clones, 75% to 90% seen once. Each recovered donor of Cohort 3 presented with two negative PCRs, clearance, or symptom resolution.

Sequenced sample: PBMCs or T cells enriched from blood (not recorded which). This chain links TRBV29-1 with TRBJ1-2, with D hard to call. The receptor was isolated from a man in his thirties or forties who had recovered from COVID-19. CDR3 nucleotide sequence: TGCAGCGTTCGAAGATCCGGTAGCAGTGGCTACACCTTC. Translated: CSVRRSGSSGYTF. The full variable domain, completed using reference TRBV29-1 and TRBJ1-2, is SAVISQKPSRDICQRGTSLTIQCQVDSQVTMMFWYRQQPGQSLTLIATANQGSEATYESGFVIDKFPISRPNLTFSTLTVSNMSPEDSSIYLCSVRRSGSSGYTFGSGTRLTVV.